Reported below is one TCR beta chain. Its antigen is unknown. Libraries were prepared by immunoSEQ multiplex PCR; TCRdb keeps only in-frame clonotypes and omits some of them. Among 200,000 or so clones, 84% were seen once, and the ten largest hold less than 8.5%. The donors were part of the validation cohort of 120 subjects. That cohort was separate from the first cohort, which comprised fewer than 800 subjects. This sample is drawn from a study of cytomegalovirus exposure and HLA in healthy donors. Study-level results: Published work reported that the classifier diagnosed cytomegalovirus status with high specificity and sensitivity. The TCR clusters that emerged in the first cohort tended, a later analysis found, to co-occur in the approximately 110 validation repertoires. The study recorded 160 or so TCR beta chains that were cytomegalovirus-associated.

The ends were cut back, 0 bases at V and 8 bases at J, with 13 bases in the middle. CDR1 is LNHNV, CDR2 YYDKDF, per germline (reference sequence). The CDR3 runs 14 residues. This TCR was recovered from a man aged 18 to 29 in good health and CMV-seropositive. The genes are TRBV15 and TRBJ1-1; D remains ambiguous. Specimen: PBMCs. CDR3 region: CATSRDLRSGEAFF. The CDR3 DNA follows: TGTGCCACCAGCAGAGATCTCAGGTCGGGAGAAGCTTTCTTT. Full variable domain (missing parts from reference TRBV15 and TRBJ1-1): DAMVIQNPRYQVTQFGKPVTLSCSQTLNHNVMYWYQQKSSQAPKLLFHYYDKDFNNEADTPDNFQSRRPNTSFCFLDIRSPGLGDTAMYLCATSRDLRSGEAFFGQGTRLTVV.